Listed below are T cell receptor beta chains from one sample, sequenced in a study of T cells in Graves' hyperthyroidism and ophthalmopathy. One entry per CDR3 protein results from TCRdb running MiXCR on the multiplex PCR reads. The top ten clones hold roughly 24% of a sample with about 350,000 distinct CDR3 sequences, about 14% of them seen once. Source material: blood. All receptors derive from a young woman with Graves' hyperthyroidism. CDR3s include the opening cysteine and the closing phenylalanine or tryptophan. The D gene is left open where the match is weak. Size is stated for part of the rows, as once, few or many counts, or as a class when the clone is expanded.

V	J	length	size	D	CDR3	DNA
TRBV27	TRBJ1-1	13	many	-	CASSLSVNTEAFF	TGTGCCAGCAGTTTATCCGTGAACACTGAAGCTTTCTTT
TRBV10-1	TRBJ2-1	14	-	-	CASGPGPTQHEQFF	TGCGCCAGCGGACCGGGACCGACCCAACATGAGCAGTTCTTC
TRBV6-2/TRBV6-3	TRBJ2-7	14	many	-	CASSYLGQSYEQYF	TGTGCCAGCAGTTACCTAGGACAGTCCTACGAGCAGTACTTC
TRBV7-9	TRBJ2-1	14	few	TRBD2	CASSLEGLDNEQFF	TGTGCCAGCAGCTTAGAAGGACTAGACAATGAGCAGTTCTTC
TRBV3-1	TRBJ2-3	19	few	-	CASSQERFREKGSTDTQYF	TGTGCCAGCAGCCAAGAGAGGTTCCGGGAGAAGGGGAGCACAGATACGCAGTATTTT
TRBV5-6	TRBJ1-4	14	-	-	CASSYGTENEKLFF	TGTGCCAGCAGCTACGGGACGGAGAATGAAAAACTGTTTTTT
TRBV12-3/TRBV12-4	TRBJ2-2	14	few	TRBD1	CASSLDRVPGELFF	TGTGCCAGCAGCCTCGACAGGGTCCCCGGGGAGCTGTTTTTT
TRBV11-2	TRBJ2-1	15	many	-	CASSPGGLSANEQFF	TGTGCCAGCAGCCCCGGGGGACTCTCGGCCAATGAGCAGTTCTTC
TRBV7-3	TRBJ2-1	14	-	-	CASSPGGLYNEQFF	TGTGCCAGCAGCCCCGGGGGACTGTACAATGAGCAGTTCTTC
TRBV7-9	TRBJ2-1	17	many	-	CASSRERTGLLLNEQFF	TGTGCCAGCAGCCGCGAGCGCACAGGGTTGCTCTTGAATGAGCAGTTCTTC
TRBV9	TRBJ2-5	14	few	TRBD1	CASSGGTGGLTLHF	TGTGCCAGCAGCGGCGGGACAGGGGGCCTAACGTTGCACTTC
TRBV20-1	TRBJ2-5	15	-	-	CSAREGRDRQETQYF	TGCAGTGCTAGAGAGGGTAGGGACCGGCAAGAGACCCAGTACTTC
TRBV5-4	TRBJ1-3	16	few	-	CASSLVTGASGNTIYF	TGTGCCAGCAGCTTGGTAACGGGGGCGTCTGGAAACACCATATATTTT
TRBV3-1	TRBJ2-1	15	-	-	CASSHVGAGFWEQFF	TGTGCCAGCAGCCATGTGGGAGCTGGATTTTGGGAGCAGTTCTTC
TRBV6-1	TRBJ1-2	13	-	-	CASRQGIDYGYTF	TGTGCCAGCAGGCAGGGGATTGACTATGGCTACACCTTC
TRBV4-1	TRBJ1-2	16	-	TRBD1	CASSVGTELYCCDYTF	TGCGCCAGCAGCGTGGGGACAGAGCTTTATTGTTGTGACTACACCTTC
TRBV29-1	TRBJ1-3	14	-	-	CSADGGASGNTIYF	TGCAGCGCCGATGGGGGGGCGTCTGGAAACACCATATATTTT
TRBV12-3/TRBV12-4	TRBJ2-7	13	many	TRBD1	CASSEGTVGEQYF	TGTGCCAGCAGTGAGGGGACAGTCGGCGAGCAGTACTTC
TRBV6-1	TRBJ1-5	14	many	-	CATADMYSNQPQHF	TGTGCCACTGCAGACATGTATAGCAATCAGCCCCAGCATTTT
TRBV29-1	TRBJ2-7	12	many	TRBD1	CSASTGDRKQYF	TGCAGCGCTTCGACAGGGGACAGAAAGCAGTACTTC
TRBV28	TRBJ2-7	16	-	-	CASNQGGSGARSEQYF	TGTGCCAGCAACCAGGGGGGCTCGGGAGCTCGTTCCGAGCAGTACTTC
TRBV2	TRBJ2-1	15	many	TRBD2	CASEPGLAGRNEQFF	TGTGCCAGCGAACCGGGACTAGCGGGGAGAAATGAGCAGTTCTTC
TRBV12-3/TRBV12-4	TRBJ1-2	15	many	-	CASSLLPGVGYGYTF	TGTGCCAGCAGTCTCCTACCAGGGGTGGGGTATGGCTACACCTTC
TRBV18	TRBJ1-1	13	many	-	CASSPQLNTEAFF	TGTGCCAGCTCACCACAGCTGAACACTGAAGCTTTCTTT
TRBV28	TRBJ2-3	15	few	-	CASSLVTGLTDTQYF	TGTGCCAGCAGTTTAGTTACGGGATTAACAGATACGCAGTATTTT
TRBV3-1	TRBJ2-3	14	many	-	CASSQAWVLRTQYF	TGTGCCAGCAGCCAAGCTTGGGTCCTTCGCACGCAGTATTTT
TRBV15	TRBJ2-2	19	many	TRBD2	CATSRAPTSGRAYTGELFF	TGTGCCACCAGCAGAGCTCCGACTAGCGGGAGAGCATACACCGGGGAGCTGTTTTTT
TRBV5-1	TRBJ2-5	16	many	-	CASNPGQGGLQETQYF	TGCGCCAGCAATCCAGGACAGGGAGGGTTGCAAGAGACCCAGTACTTC
TRBV27	TRBJ1-2	15	many	-	CASSFTRGTPNGYTF	TGTGCCAGCAGTTTCACCCGCGGGACACCGAATGGCTACACCTTC
TRBV6-5	TRBJ2-3	12	-	-	CASSYSSDTQYF	TGTGCCAGCAGTTACTCCTCAGATACGCAGTATTTT
TRBV19	TRBJ1-2	13	-	-	CASKYRSDPGYTF	TGTGCCAGTAAGTACAGAAGTGATCCTGGCTACACCTTC
TRBV12-3/TRBV12-4	TRBJ2-4	12	many	-	CASRSPGNIQYF	TGTGCCAGCAGATCCCCAGGAAACATTCAGTACTTC
TRBV15	TRBJ2-2	14	few	-	CATGREPFTGELFF	TGTGCCACCGGTCGGGAGCCATTCACCGGGGAGCTGTTTTTT
TRBV9	TRBJ2-2	17	few	TRBD2	CASSVGGGRPAPGELFF	TGTGCCAGCAGCGTAGGGGGCGGGAGGCCCGCACCCGGGGAGCTGTTTTTT
TRBV29-1	TRBJ2-1	11	few	-	CSVLSEQLGFF	TGCAGCGTTTTATCCGAACAATTAGGGTTCTTC
TRBV10-3	TRBJ1-2	13	-	-	CAISADRAPGYTF	TGTGCCATCAGTGCCGACAGAGCCCCTGGCTACACCTTC
TRBV29-1	TRBJ2-2	14	-	-	CSAGASINTGELFF	TGCAGCGCTGGGGCTAGTATCAACACCGGGGAGCTGTTTTTT
TRBV7-2	TRBJ1-4	16	-	-	CASSLGTRATNEKLFF	TGTGCCAGCAGCCTAGGGACCAGGGCCACTAATGAAAAACTGTTTTTT
TRBV6-1	TRBJ1-5	19	many	TRBD1	CASSVHIPGQLYSNQPQHF	TGTGCCAGCAGTGTACATATACCGGGACAGCTCTATAGCAATCAGCCCCAGCATTTT